This passage covers 10 T cell receptor beta chains from one sample sequenced in a study of T cell responses to AZD1222 COVID-19 vaccine. Sequencing used immunoSEQ multiplex PCR; TCRdb keeps in-frame clones, though not all of them. The sample contains some 160,000 clones, roughly 90% of which appear only once. The specimen comprised peripheral blood, sampled on day 0 of AZD1222 vaccination. Receptors originate from an adult in good health.

The chain joins TRBV3-1 (or the pseudogene TRBV3-2) to TRBJ1-2; D is ambiguous. Per the germline V gene, CDR1 is LGHDT and CDR2 is YNNKEL (reference sequence). The CDR3 loop spans 14 amino acids. Deletions cut 5 bases from V and 0 bases from J, with 10 bases between. CDR3 nucleotides: TGTGCCAGCAGCGATCGCGGGGCTAACTATGGCTACACCTTC. It encodes CASSDRGANYGYTF.

This clone was observed a single time. The J gene is TRBJ1-2, the V gene TRBV6-2 or TRBV6-3; tentatively, D is TRBD1 (5 bases). The germline V and J ends were trimmed by 6 bases and 1 base, with 12 bases remaining between them. CDR3 length: 14 residues. The V gene's germline CDR1 is MNHEY and CDR2 SVGEGT. DNA of the CDR3: TGTGCCAGCAGGTACGACAGCTATAACTATGGCTACACCTTC. As protein: CASRYDSYNYGYTF.

The chain has TRBV19 and TRBJ2-1; 12 bases line up with TRBD2. CDR1 is LNHDA and CDR2 is SQIVND in the germline V gene (reference sequence). The trim removed 6 bases at V and 4 bases at J, leaving 1 base unmatched. The CDR3 covers 14 residues. The CDR3 DNA reads as TGTGCCAGTAGCGGGACTAGCGGGTACAATGAGCAGTTCTTC. Translation: CASSGTSGYNEQFF.

This chain links TRBV5-1 with TRBJ2-1; tentatively, D is TRBD1 or TRBD2 (6 bases each). This CDR3 comprises 15 residues. Germline assignment: CDR1 SGHRS and CDR2 YFSETQ. The V and J ends lost 0 bases and 2 bases respectively, with 9 bases between them. This chain's CDR3 is CASSLVGGAYNEQFF. CDR3 sequence (DNA): TGCGCCAGCAGCTTGGTCGGGGGCGCCTACAATGAGCAGTTCTTC.

The genes are TRBV12-3 or TRBV12-4 and TRBJ1-2; D ambiguous. V was pared by 6 bases and J by 3 bases, with 11 bases between. The CDR3 is 13 amino acids. In DNA form, the CDR3 reads TGTGCCAGCAGCTCTACGGCCGACTATGGCTACACCTTC. Translated, it gives CASSSTADYGYTF.

The DNA for the CDR3 is TGTGCCAGCAGCCCGGGACTAGCGTGGTACGAGCAGTACTTC. Its translation is CASSPGLAWYEQYF. V usage is TRBV14 and J usage is TRBJ2-7; 10 positions agree with TRBD2. This CDR3 is 14 amino acids long. V trimming: 4 bases; J trimming: 4 bases; junction bases outside the gene matches: 4. Germline CDR1 reads SGHDN; CDR2 reads FVKESK.

The chain recombines TRBV6-4 with TRBJ1-2, with a possible D match to TRBD1 (6 bases). V dropped 5 bases and J dropped 4 bases, with 29 bases sitting between them. The CDR3 has 19 residues. Germline V lookup: CDR1 MRHNA, CDR2 SNTAGT. Here the CDR3 reads CASSPRAPTRPQGAYGYTF. The CDR3, as DNA: TGTGCCAGCAGTCCCCGGGCCCCTACTCGACCACAGGGAGCCTATGGCTACACCTTC.

The chain recombines TRBV28 with TRBJ2-7; D uncertain. This CDR3 spans 12 amino acids. Germline V gene sequence: CDR1 MDHEN, CDR2 SYDVKM. Trimming shortened V by 5 bases and J by 2 bases, and 7 bases separated the two germline ends. CDR3 in DNA: TGTGCCAGCAGTAGTGGGACCTACGAGCAGTACTTC. Protein product: CASSSGTYEQYF.

The genes are TRBV30 and TRBJ2-3, with D tentatively TRBD1 (6 bases). Germline assignment: CDR1 GTSNPN and CDR2 SVGIG (reference sequence). The V end lost 2 bases, the J end lost 6 bases, and 12 bases lay between the germline ends. The CDR3 runs to 13 residues. DNA of the CDR3: TGTGCCTGGAGTCCCCTTCAGGGGGATACGCAGTATTTT. As protein: CAWSPLQGDTQYF. Full variable domain (missing parts from reference TRBV30 and TRBJ2-3): SQTIHQWPATLVQPVGSPLSLECTVEGTSNPNLYWYRQAAGRGLQLLFYSVGIGQISSEVPQNLSASRPQDRQFILSSKKLLLSDSGFYLCAWSPLQGDTQYFGPGTRLTVL.

The J gene is TRBJ2-1, the V gene TRBV29-1; D might be TRBD2 (6 bases). CDR3 length: 12 amino acids. V lost 7 bases to trimming and J lost 5 bases, with 12 bases between them. Germline CDR1 and CDR2: SQVTM and ANQGSEA. CDR3 nucleotide sequence: TGCAGCGGCGCGCGGGGCAACAATGAGCAGTTCTTC. This translates into CSGARGNNEQFF.